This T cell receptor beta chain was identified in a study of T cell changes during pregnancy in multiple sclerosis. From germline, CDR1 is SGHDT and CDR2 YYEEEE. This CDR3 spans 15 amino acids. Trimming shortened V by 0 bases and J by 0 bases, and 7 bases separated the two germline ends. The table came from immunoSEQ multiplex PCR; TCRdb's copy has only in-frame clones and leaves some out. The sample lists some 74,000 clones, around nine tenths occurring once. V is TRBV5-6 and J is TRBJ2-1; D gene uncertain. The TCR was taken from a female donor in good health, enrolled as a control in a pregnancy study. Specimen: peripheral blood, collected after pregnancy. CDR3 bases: TGTGCCAGCAGCTTGGGGTCGGTCTCCTACAATGAGCAGTTCTTC. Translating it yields CASSLGSVSYNEQFF. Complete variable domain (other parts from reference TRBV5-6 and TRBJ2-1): DAGVTQSPTHLIKTRGQQVTLRCSPKSGHDTVSWYQQALGQGPQFIFQYYEEEERQRGNFPDRFSGHQFPNYSSELNVNALLLGDSALYLCASSLGSVSYNEQFFGPGTRLTVL.